A selection of T cell receptor beta chains follows, all from one sample in a study of blood T cells in healthy people across ages. TCRdb analysed the 5' RACE reads with MiXCR anew, one entry per CDR3 protein. Here the sample spans over 1,500,000 distinct CDR3 sequences, approximately 50% being singletons. Sequencing was done on a sample of blood. The receptors here all came from a woman aged 40 to 49 in good health. The conserved cysteine and the conserved F or W are not part of the CDR3 here. Fields, in order: D gene, J gene, V gene, CDR3 protein. The D gene is left open where the match is weak.

D gene: NA
J gene: TRBJ2-1
V gene: TRBV11-2
CDR3 protein: ASSLFQARSSYNEQF

D gene: NA
J gene: TRBJ1-2
V gene: TRBV2
CDR3 protein: ASRLDSSNYGYT

D gene: TRBD1
J gene: TRBJ2-1
V gene: TRBV7-9
CDR3 protein: ASSFVGDSKF

D gene: NA
J gene: TRBJ2-5
V gene: TRBV27
CDR3 protein: ASSLLGGEIETQY

D gene: NA
J gene: TRBJ2-5
V gene: TRBV28
CDR3 protein: ASRIGGARETQY

D gene: NA
J gene: TRBJ2-1
V gene: TRBV4-2
CDR3 protein: ASSQEVGSTYNEQF

D gene: TRBD2
J gene: TRBJ2-5
V gene: TRBV7-2
CDR3 protein: ASSLGLTQETQY

D gene: NA
J gene: TRBJ2-1
V gene: TRBV15
CDR3 protein: ATSRVSSFNEQF

D gene: NA
J gene: TRBJ1-2
V gene: TRBV5-1
CDR3 protein: ASSLFTDGYT

D gene: NA
J gene: TRBJ1-5
V gene: TRBV12-3/TRBV12-4
CDR3 protein: ASSLVGAGNQPQH

D gene: NA
J gene: TRBJ2-7
V gene: TRBV7-6
CDR3 protein: ATPQGGDYEQY

D gene: TRBD1
J gene: TRBJ1-2
V gene: TRBV4-1
CDR3 protein: ASSQDGSQGATGYT

D gene: TRBD2
J gene: TRBJ2-1
V gene: TRBV20-1
CDR3 protein: SASQGLAGNEQF

D gene: NA
J gene: TRBJ1-1
V gene: TRBV4-1
CDR3 protein: ASSPGPQNTEAF

D gene: TRBD1
J gene: TRBJ1-5
V gene: TRBV20-1
CDR3 protein: SARPGQVLNQPQH

D gene: NA
J gene: NA
V gene: TRBV6-2/TRBV6-3
CDR3 protein: ASRRGQLYEQY

D gene: NA
J gene: TRBJ2-5
V gene: TRBV7-2
CDR3 protein: ARSLASQARETQY

D gene: TRBD1
J gene: TRBJ2-3
V gene: TRBV20-1
CDR3 protein: SASGTGAAADTQY

D gene: NA
J gene: TRBJ2-5
V gene: TRBV10-3
CDR3 protein: AISDFGGSQETQY

D gene: TRBD1
J gene: TRBJ2-1
V gene: TRBV28
CDR3 protein: ASGGRQGAGNEQF

D gene: TRBD2
J gene: TRBJ2-1
V gene: TRBV28
CDR3 protein: ASSLWASGDNEQF

D gene: NA
J gene: TRBJ2-3
V gene: TRBV14
CDR3 protein: ASSQYGTISTDTQY

D gene: NA
J gene: TRBJ1-4
V gene: TRBV5-1
CDR3 protein: ASSLFRADEKLF

D gene: TRBD2
J gene: TRBJ2-1
V gene: TRBV7-2
CDR3 protein: ASSFMTSGGADGEQF

D gene: TRBD1
J gene: TRBJ2-5
V gene: TRBV2
CDR3 protein: ASSDQGAAGETQY